What follows are 20 T cell receptor beta chains derived from one specimen sequenced in a study of blood T cell repertoires in COVID-19. Clones were sequenced by immunoSEQ multiplex PCR, and TCRdb holds only the in-frame ones, with some missing. The table lists hundreds of thousands of clones, roughly 88% of them singletons, with approximately 1.4% in the top ten. The sample consisted of peripheral blood. These receptors all stem from a woman aged 30 to 39 with active or convalescent COVID-19.

The chain carries TRBV4-2 and TRBJ1-6; TRBD1 matches at 8 bases. The CDR3 has 14 residues. CDR1 LGHNA and CDR2 YNFKEQ come from the germline V gene. The V gene end was trimmed by 3 bases and the J gene end by 5 bases; junction bases not matched to a gene: 0. CDR3 residues: CASSQTGDNSPLHF. The DNA of the CDR3 is TGTGCCAGCAGCCAGACAGGGGATAATTCACCCCTCCACTTT.

The CDR3 DNA follows: TGCGCCAGCAGCCAAGAGAAGGGACAGGGGGTAGATCGTAGGAGTGAAAAACTGTTTTTT. Protein: CASSQEKGQGVDRRSEKLFF. The rearrangement joins TRBV4-1 to TRBJ1-4; TRBD1 agrees at 11 bases. Per the germline V gene, CDR1 is MGHRA and CDR2 is YSYEKL. The CDR3 has 20 residues. Trimming took 0 bases from V and 7 from J; bases not matched to a gene: 16.

The table lists this clone with a count of one. The chain recombines TRBV10-3 with TRBJ1-1, with a weak D call TRBD1 (6 bases). Deletions cut 6 bases from V and 4 bases from J, with 15 bases between. The V gene's germline CDR1 is ENHRY and CDR2 SYGVKD. The CDR3 has 14 residues. The CDR3 DNA reads TGTGCCATCAGCGTTGGACAGTCCCCCACTGAAGCTTTCTTT. Its protein product is CAISVGQSPTEAFF.

The V gene is TRBV2, the J gene TRBJ2-2, with D possibly TRBD1 on 5 matching bases. Trimming pared 6 bases from V and 3 bases from J, leaving 11 bases between. CDR1 and CDR2 from the germline V gene are SNHLY and FYNNEI. The CDR3 totals 14 residues. This CDR3 is CASRGQGDTGELFF. CDR3 coding DNA: TGTGCCAGCAGGGGGCAGGGCGACACCGGGGAGCTGTTTTTT.

The chain recombines TRBV11-3 with TRBJ2-2, with D perhaps TRBD1 (6 bases). Germline CDR1 SGHNT, CDR2 YENEEA. Trimming took 4 bases from V and 2 from J, leaving 14 bases between them. The CDR3 contains 16 residues. CDR3 in amino acids: CASSWRQADNTGELFF. DNA for the CDR3: TGTGCCAGCAGCTGGAGACAGGCGGATAACACCGGGGAGCTGTTTTTT.

V gene TRBV27 combines with J gene TRBJ1-1, with 10 positions matching TRBD1. The CDR3 loop spans 15 amino acids. The germline V gene encodes CDR1 MNHEY and CDR2 SMNVEV (reference sequence). Losses at the gene ends were 5 bases for V and 1 base for J; bases not matched to a gene: 4. CDR3: CASSGGTGENTEAFF. The CDR3 nucleotides read TGTGCCAGCAGTGGGGGGACAGGGGAGAACACTGAAGCTTTCTTT.

This chain uses TRBV29-1 with TRBJ1-2, with TRBD1 identical over 8 bases. Germline trimming cut 3 bases from V and 3 bases from J; bases unmatched to any gene: 6. CDR1 SQVTM and CDR2 ANQGSEA come from the germline V gene. The CDR3 extends over 14 amino acids. CDR3 region: CSVDGQGAYYGYTF. The DNA of the CDR3 is TGCAGCGTTGATGGCCAGGGGGCATACTATGGCTACACCTTC.

The table lists this clone with a few counts. V is TRBV6-2 or TRBV6-3 and J is TRBJ1-2, with D possibly TRBD1 on 6 matching bases. This CDR3 has 14 residues. CDR1 is MNHEY, CDR2 SVGEGT, per germline. V was pared by 8 bases and J by 3 bases, with 16 bases between. The CDR3 DNA reads as TGTGCCAGCGGCCTAAACAGGGTCGACTATGGCTACACCTTC. Translation gives CASGLNRVDYGYTF.

The J gene is TRBJ2-5, the V gene TRBV5-6; 8 bases are shared with TRBD1. The trim removed 4 bases at V and 3 bases at J, leaving 11 bases unmatched. Germline CDR1 reads SGHDT; CDR2 reads YYEEEE. There are 16 residues in the CDR3. CDR3 nucleotides: TGTGCCAGCAGCCTTGGGGCCCAGGGGGCGGAAGAGACCCAGTACTTC. This translates into CASSLGAQGAEETQYF.

The CDR3 here is CASSLARDREGSPLHF. DNA for the CDR3: TGCGCCAGCAGCTTGGCCCGGGACAGGGAAGGTTCACCCCTCCACTTT. The chain joins TRBV5-1 to TRBJ1-6; 9 nucleotides line up with TRBD1. Germline V gene lookup returns CDR1 SGHRS and CDR2 YFSETQ. The CDR3 has 16 residues. V was pared by 0 bases and J by 9 bases, with 7 bases of the junction left unmatched.

The chain carries TRBV4-2 and TRBJ1-3; possibly TRBD1 for D (5 bases). The CDR3 covers 16 residues. CDR1 is LGHNA, CDR2 YNFKEQ, per germline. Trimming cost V 2 bases and J 0 bases, with 11 bases left between them. CDR3 nucleotides: TGTGCCAGCAGCCAACTAGACAGTAGCTCTGGAAACACCATATATTTT. Its protein is CASSQLDSSSGNTIYF.

This clone has a single count. The chain joins TRBV6-5 to TRBJ1-1; D uncertain. Germline V gene sequence: CDR1 MNHEY, CDR2 SVGAGI. V gave up 6 bases and J gave up 1 base, with 9 bases separating them. The length of the CDR3 is 13 residues. CDR3: CASRVRGNTEAFF. CDR3 nucleotide sequence: TGTGCCAGCAGGGTTCGGGGGAACACTGAAGCTTTCTTT.

This chain connects TRBV4-1 to TRBJ2-2, with TRBD2 identical over 10 bases. This CDR3 is built from 17 residues. Germline trimming cut 5 bases from V and 2 bases from J; bases unmatched to any gene: 8. Germline V gene data show CDR1 as MGHRA and CDR2 as YSYEKL. The chain's CDR3 is CASSNPSSGRNTGELFF. The DNA of the CDR3 is TGCGCCAGCAGCAACCCCTCTAGCGGGAGAAACACCGGGGAGCTGTTTTTT.

This sequence joins TRBV28 and TRBJ1-1, with a tentative D call TRBD1 (6 bases). Trimming left V 1 base short and J 2 bases short, with 8 bases between. CDR3 length equals 14 residues. Germline lookup yields CDR1 MDHEN and CDR2 SYDVKM. CDR3 DNA: TGTGCCAGCAGTTTATCAGGGGAAAACACTGAAGCTTTCTTT. Translated, it gives CASSLSGENTEAFF. Together with reference TRBV28 and TRBJ1-1, the CDR3 gives the full variable domain: DVKVTQSSRYLVKRTGEKVFLECVQDMDHENMFWYRQDPGLGLRLIYFSYDVKMKEKGDIPEGYSVSREKKERFSLILESASTNQTSMYLCASSLSGENTEAFFGQGTRLTVV.

The rearrangement links TRBV2 to TRBJ1-2; 7 nucleotides match TRBD1. The CDR3 length is 13 residues. CDR1 is SNHLY and CDR2 is FYNNEI in the germline V gene. Germline trimming cut 6 bases from V and 3 bases from J; bases unmatched to any gene: 4. The CDR3 reads CASRRTGDYGYTF. The CDR3 region has the DNA TGTGCCAGCAGGCGTACAGGGGACTATGGCTACACCTTC.

The CDR3 coding sequence is TGTGCCAGCACCCCCTGGGCAGGGAGGTACGAGCAGTACTTC. Translation gives CASTPWAGRYEQYF. V and J are TRBV27 and TRBJ2-7; D perhaps matches TRBD2 (6 bases). Per the germline V gene, CDR1 is MNHEY and CDR2 is SMNVEV (reference sequence). V was trimmed by 7 bases and J by 4 bases, leaving 17 bases between them. This CDR3 is 14 amino acids long.

The V gene is TRBV19, the J gene TRBJ1-4; a weak D match, TRBD1 (5 bases). This CDR3 has 15 residues. Looked up from germline, CDR1 is LNHDA and CDR2 is SQIVND (reference sequence). With 3 bases removed from V and 7 bases from J, the gap between germline ends came to 15 bases. CDR3 in DNA: TGTGCCAGTAGTATGTCCCAGGGAGGAGGTGAAAAACTGTTTTTT. Amino acid sequence: CASSMSQGGGEKLFF.

The chain is built from TRBV4-1 and TRBJ1-2; possible D gene TRBD1, 5 bases. The germline V gene has CDR1 MGHRA and CDR2 YSYEKL. This CDR3 has 15 amino acids. The V and J ends lost 0 bases and 3 bases respectively, with 11 bases between them. For the CDR3, the DNA is TGCGCCAGCAGCCAAGACGCTGCGGGGGACTATGGCTACACCTTC. It translates to CASSQDAAGDYGYTF.

This clone showed up just once. The rearrangement uses TRBV6-1 and TRBJ1-2; TRBD1 matches at 9 bases. The V and J ends lost 2 bases and 8 bases, in that order; junction bases with no gene match: 9. Germline V lookup: CDR1 MNHNS, CDR2 SASEGT. The CDR3 sequence is 15 residues long. The CDR3 DNA reads as TGTGCCAGCAGTGAATGGACAGGGGAGTATGTAGGCTACACCTTC. This gives the protein CASSEWTGEYVGYTF.

The chain links TRBV5-8 to TRBJ1-2; D not certain. The V end lost 4 bases, the J end lost 2 bases, and 12 bases lay between the germline ends. CDR3 size: 14 residues. Germline V lookup: CDR1 SGHTS, CDR2 YDEGEE. The CDR3 reads CASSGGGANYGYTF. CDR3 coding DNA: TGTGCCAGCAGCGGCGGCGGTGCCAACTATGGCTACACCTTC.